Each of the 9 T cell receptor beta chains below was sequenced from the same sample in a study of cytomegalovirus exposure and HLA in healthy donors. The study ran its PCR with 60 Vbeta and 13 Jbeta primers. Measured with immunoSEQ multiplex PCR; TCRdb has only the in-frame clones, and not every one. Of some 100,000 clones listed, about 79% are singletons. The source material was PBMCs. These receptors all stem from a male donor in good health and CMV-seropositive.

The chain recombines TRBV2 with TRBJ1-6; 7 bases map to TRBD1. The CDR3 has 15 amino acids. The trim removed 7 bases at V and 8 bases at J, leaving 11 bases unmatched. The germline CDR1 and CDR2 sequences are SNHLY and FYNNEI. Written as DNA, the CDR3 is TGTGCCAGCATTAGCCGGGACAGCTCTTATTCACCCCTCCACTTT. This translates into CASISRDSSYSPLHF.

In this sample, this clone turned up once. The chain uses TRBV7-2 and TRBJ2-1, with TRBD2 matching over 9 bases. V lost 1 base to trimming and J lost 3 bases; unmatched junction nucleotides: 4. The CDR3 spans 16 residues. Germline V CDR1 and CDR2: SGHTA, FQGNSA. The CDR3 region has the DNA TGTGCCAGCAGCTTAGGTAGCGGGGGCCTCTACAATGAGCAGTTCTTC. This gives the protein CASSLGSGGLYNEQFF.

This clone was counted once. The DNA of the CDR3 is TGTGCCAGCAGAACAGGGAATAATTCACCCCTCCACTTT. The encoded protein is CASRTGNNSPLHF. The rearrangement joins TRBV5-4 to TRBJ1-6; tentatively, D is TRBD1 (6 bases). Per germline, CDR1 SGHNT and CDR2 YYREEE (reference sequence). V lost 5 bases and J lost 5, with 8 bases in between. The CDR3 covers 13 residues.

DNA of the CDR3: TGTGCCTGGAGTTGGGGCCCCAGCTCCTACGAGCAGTACTTC. Its translation is CAWSWGPSSYEQYF. The rearrangement joins TRBV30 to TRBJ2-7; D might be TRBD1 (5 bases). The CDR3 totals 14 residues. Germline V CDR1 and CDR2: GTSNPN, SVGIG (reference sequence). V was pared by 2 bases and J by 0 bases, with 11 bases between.

The chain links TRBV6-5 to TRBJ1-1; D not resolved. CDR1 MNHEY and CDR2 SVGAGI come from the germline V gene. Trimming cost V 0 bases and J 1 base, with 3 bases left between them. This CDR3 comprises 13 residues. CDR3 region: CASSYSRNTEAFF. The CDR3 DNA follows: TGTGCCAGCAGTTACTCCCGGAACACTGAAGCTTTCTTT.

This chain links TRBV11-2 with TRBJ1-1, with 9 bases fitting TRBD1. V gave up 2 bases and J gave up 0 bases; unmatched junction bases: 7. Germline lookup yields CDR1 SGHAT and CDR2 FQNNGV. This CDR3 has 17 amino acids. CDR3 sequence: CASSLRDWDRVNTEAFF. Here the CDR3 DNA reads TGTGCCAGCAGCTTAAGGGATTGGGACAGGGTGAACACTGAAGCTTTCTTT.

The chain combines TRBV25-1 with TRBJ1-2, with 8 bases identical to TRBD1. V shed 6 bases and J 8 bases; nucleotides not matched to a gene: 11. The CDR3 is 14 amino acids. Per germline, CDR1 MGHDK and CDR2 SYGVNS. CDR3 sequence: CASSQTTTGAGYTF. In nucleotides, the CDR3 is TGTGCCAGCAGCCAAACTACGACAGGGGCCGGCTACACCTTC.

The chain carries TRBV7-2 and TRBJ1-1; D call uncertain. Germline CDR1 SGHTA, CDR2 FQGNSA. V was clipped by 2 bases and J by 6 bases, with 4 bases between them. This CDR3 spans 11 amino acids. The CDR3 DNA is TGTGCCAGCAGCTTATACTCTGAAGCTTTCTTT. Translated, it gives CASSLYSEAFF.

The genes are TRBV6-1 and TRBJ2-7, with 8 bases fitting TRBD1. V trimming: 4 bases; J trimming: 6 bases; junction bases outside the gene matches: 8. CDR3 length: 14 amino acids. Germline V gene sequence: CDR1 MNHNS, CDR2 SASEGT. CDR3 nucleotides: TGTGCCAGCAGTGTAGGTGGCAGGGGGCGCGAGCAGTACTTC. Protein product: CASSVGGRGREQYF.